Listed below are T cell receptor beta chains from one sample, sequenced in a study of blood T cell repertoires in COVID-19. The method was immunoSEQ multiplex PCR; TCRdb's version includes in-frame clones alone and lacks a portion of them. Here the sample spans roughly 380,000 clones, around 85% being singletons. Sequences were obtained from peripheral blood. The receptors were gathered from a woman between 18 and 29 years old with acute or convalescent COVID-19. Both conserved end residues are part of each CDR3. Fields, in order: clone size, D gene, V gene, J gene, CDR3 protein, CDR3 DNA. D genes are given only for firm matches. Expanded clones are given a class, and other clones once, few, many or no size at all.

>once|TRBD2|TRBV5-1|TRBJ2-3
CASAGLAGGFTDTQYF
TGCGCCAGCGCGGGACTAGCGGGAGGGTTCACAGATACGCAGTATTTT
>once|TRBD1|TRBV5-5|TRBJ2-1
CASSLLTGESDEQFF
TGTGCCAGCAGCTTGTTAACAGGGGAGTCGGATGAGCAGTTCTTC
>-|-|TRBV28|TRBJ1-5
CASSLGFGRGNQPQHF
TGTGCCAGCAGTTTAGGTTTCGGCAGGGGAAATCAGCCCCAGCATTTT
>-|TRBD2|TRBV5-1|TRBJ2-7
CASTGTSGSYEQYF
TGCGCCAGCACCGGGACTAGCGGGAGTTACGAGCAGTACTTC
>-|TRBD1|TRBV11-1|TRBJ2-7
CASSQDRGGEQYF
TGTGCCAGCAGTCAAGACAGGGGGGGAGAGCAGTACTTC
>-|-|TRBV19|TRBJ2-6
CASSLNMTNHKVGQRLTF
TGTGCCAGTAGTTTGAATATGACAAATCACAAAGTGGGCCAACGTCTGACTTTC
>-|-|TRBV6-5|TRBJ2-2
CASRSNTGELFF
TGTGCCAGCAGGAGTAACACCGGGGAGCTGTTTTTT
>-|TRBD1|TRBV6-4|TRBJ1-1
CASSDTPGQGTEAFF
TGTGCCAGCAGTGACACTCCGGGACAGGGCACTGAAGCTTTCTTT
>-|-|TRBV11-1|TRBJ2-1
CASSLGQALYNEQFF
TGTGCCAGCAGCTTAGGGCAGGCTCTATACAATGAGCAGTTCTTC
>-|-|TRBV25-1|TRBJ1-6
CASSEWEGRWSPLHF
TGTGCCAGCAGTGAATGGGAGGGGCGGTGGTCACCCCTCCACTTT
>once|TRBD2|TRBV5-8|TRBJ2-1
CASSFRLAPNEQFF
TGTGCCAGCAGCTTCCGACTAGCTCCCAATGAGCAGTTCTTC
>-|TRBD2|TRBV7-3|TRBJ2-2
CASSLTGTINGRTGELFF
TGTGCCAGCAGCTTAACAGGGACTATAAATGGCAGGACCGGGGAGCTGTTTTTT
>many|TRBD2|TRBV9|TRBJ2-5
CASSGGGRETQYF
TGTGCCAGCAGCGGGGGGGGTCGAGAGACCCAGTACTTC
>-|-|TRBV27|TRBJ1-4
CASSLIAFEKLFF
TGTGCCAGCAGTTTAATAGCTTTCGAAAAACTGTTTTTT
>-|-|TRBV5-1|TRBJ2-7
CASSLGRADGEQYF
TGCGCCAGCAGCTTGGGCAGGGCGGACGGCGAGCAGTACTTC
>once|-|TRBV19|TRBJ1-1
CASSISGVGTEAFF
TGTGCCAGTAGTATTTCGGGGGTGGGTACTGAAGCTTTCTTT
>many|-|TRBV6-6|TRBJ2-1
CASSLLGRKDNEQFF
TGTGCCAGCAGTTTACTAGGGAGGAAAGACAATGAGCAGTTCTTC
>-|TRBD1|TRBV29-1|TRBJ2-1
CSVEGDRGYNEQFF
TGCAGCGTTGAAGGGGACAGGGGGTATAATGAGCAGTTCTTC
>-|-|TRBV28|TRBJ2-7
CASTSEGRQYF
TGTGCCAGCACATCGGAGGGTAGGCAGTACTTC
>-|-|TRBV19|TRBJ1-6
CASSSQGFGSPLHF
TGTGCCAGTAGTTCACAGGGTTTTGGTTCACCCCTCCACTTT
>-|-|TRBV11-2|TRBJ1-2
CASSLDRGYGYTF
TGTGCCAGCAGCTTAGATCGGGGATATGGCTACACCTTC
>-|TRBD1|TRBV19|TRBJ1-6
CASSGTGNSPLHF
TGTGCTTCCTCCGGGACAGGGAATTCACCCCTCCACTTT
>once|-|TRBV14|TRBJ2-1
CASSRGSPDEQFF
TGTGCCAGCAGCCGAGGTTCTCCGGATGAGCAGTTCTTC
>-|-|TRBV7-9|TRBJ2-2
CASSLGDTYTGELFF
TGTGCCAGCAGCTTGGGGGACACCTACACCGGGGAGCTGTTTTTT
>-|TRBD1|TRBV5-1|TRBJ1-3
CASSDGTAGNTIYF
TGCGCCAGCAGCGACGGGACAGCTGGAAACACCATATATTTT
>-|-|TRBV2|TRBJ1-1
CASIRDLNTEAFF
TGTGCCAGCATTCGGGATTTGAACACTGAAGCTTTCTTT
>-|TRBD1|TRBV5-4|TRBJ1-6
CASTTGTGYSPLHF
TGTGCCAGCACCACCGGGACAGGGTATTCACCCCTCCACTTT
>-|TRBD1|TRBV6-5|TRBJ1-3
CASSYRDREDGNTIYF
TGTGCCAGCAGTTACCGTGACAGGGAGGATGGAAACACCATATATTTT
>-|TRBD1|TRBV28|TRBJ1-2
CASRATGLRLNPNYGYTF
TGTGCCAGCAGAGCGACAGGGTTGAGACTAAACCCTAACTATGGCTACACCTTC
>-|TRBD1|TRBV30|TRBJ1-5
CAWSVGDGQGGQPQHF
TGTGCCTGGAGTGTAGGGGACGGACAGGGCGGTCAGCCCCAGCATTTT
>-|TRBD2|TRBV27|TRBJ2-1
CASSLGLRTSGYNEQFF
TGTGCCAGCAGTTTGGGACTCCGGACTAGCGGCTACAATGAGCAGTTCTTC
>-|-|TRBV9|TRBJ1-4
CASSAARERGQKLFF
TGTGCCAGCAGCGCGGCGAGAGAGAGAGGCCAAAAACTGTTTTTT
>-|TRBD1|TRBV5-6|TRBJ2-5
CASSDGTGGETQYF
TGTGCCAGCAGCGACGGGACAGGGGGCGAGACCCAGTACTTC
>-|TRBD1|TRBV7-3|TRBJ1-3
CASSLTGQVGNTIYF
TGTGCCAGCAGCCTGACAGGACAGGTCGGAAACACCATATATTTT
>-|-|TRBV7-2|TRBJ1-1
CASSLAAVYTEAFF
TGTGCCAGCAGCTTAGCCGCGGTTTACACTGAAGCTTTCTTT
>-|TRBD1|TRBV7-9|TRBJ1-1
CASSRDRGLWDTEAFF
TGTGCCAGCAGCCGGGACAGGGGGCTCTGGGACACTGAAGCTTTCTTT
>-|-|TRBV5-1|TRBJ1-6
CASSLSENSPLHF
TGCGCCAGCAGCTTATCGGAGAATTCACCCCTCCACTTT
>-|TRBD1|TRBV7-9|TRBJ1-1
CASSLGTGGVGTEAFF
TGTGCCAGCAGCTTAGGCACAGGGGGGGTAGGCACTGAAGCTTTCTTT
>-|TRBD1|TRBV6-5|TRBJ2-1
CAVQGQAYNEQFF
TGTGCCGTCCAGGGACAGGCCTATAATGAGCAGTTCTTC
>-|-|TRBV11-2|TRBJ2-1
CASSLFGNPYNEQFF
TGTGCCAGCAGCTTATTCGGGAACCCCTACAATGAGCAGTTCTTC
>-|TRBD1|TRBV6-6|TRBJ2-5
CASSTGQGIEETQYF
TGTGCCAGCAGTACCGGACAGGGGATCGAAGAGACCCAGTACTTC
>-|-|TRBV18|TRBJ2-3
CASSPGGWDTQYF
TGTGCCAGCTCACCAGGGGGCTGGGATACGCAGTATTTT
>-|TRBD1|TRBV9|TRBJ1-2
CASSVGTGNNYGYTF
TGTGCCAGCAGCGTTGGGACAGGTAATAACTATGGCTACACCTTC
>-|-|TRBV28|TRBJ1-5
CASSLRPGNQPQHF
TGTGCCAGCAGTCTTCGGCCGGGTAATCAGCCCCAGCATTTT
>-|TRBD1|TRBV6-5|TRBJ2-2
CASFQGATGELFF
TGTGCCAGCTTCCAGGGGGCGACCGGGGAGCTGTTTTTT
>-|TRBD1|TRBV2|TRBJ1-6
CASSGDRGGSPLHF
TGTGCCAGCAGTGGGGACAGGGGTGGCTCACCCCTCCACTTT
>-|TRBD1|TRBV10-3|TRBJ1-4
CAITGQPNEKLFF
TGTGCCATCACGGGACAGCCAAATGAAAAACTGTTTTTT
>-|TRBD1|TRBV27|TRBJ1-4
CASSMAGGSGEKLFF
TGTGCCAGCAGTATGGCAGGGGGCAGTGGGGAAAAACTGTTTTTT
>-|-|TRBV4-1|TRBJ1-4
CASSIRVGATNEKLFF
TGCGCCAGCAGCATAAGGGTGGGAGCAACTAATGAAAAACTGTTTTTT
>-|-|TRBV6-5|TRBJ2-3
CASSYSRGTDTQYF
TGTGCCAGCAGTTACTCCAGGGGAACAGATACGCAGTATTTT